The 9 T cell receptor beta chains presented below share a single source sample, sequenced in a study of cytomegalovirus exposure and HLA in healthy donors. Libraries were prepared by immunoSEQ multiplex PCR; TCRdb keeps only in-frame clonotypes and omits some of them. This table has 95,000 to 150,000 clones, around 85% appearing once. The sample comprised PBMCs. These receptors all come from a woman aged 25-40 years in good health and CMV-seronegative.

This clone was observed a handful of times. The rearrangement links TRBV9 to TRBJ2-2; 9 positions agree with TRBD2. The ends lost 0 bases at V and 7 bases at J; junction bases unmatched: 10. Germline lookup yields CDR1 SGDLS and CDR2 YYNGEE. The CDR3 covers 17 residues. The CDR3 bases are TGTGCCAGCAGCGTAGACCCCGCGGGGGGGCCCCACGGGGAGCTGTTTTTT. Amino acids: CASSVDPAGGPHGELFF.

The V and J genes are TRBV11-2 and TRBJ2-7, with a tentative D call TRBD2 (6 bases). Germline CDR1 is SGHAT and CDR2 is FQNNGV. Trimming shortened V by 4 bases and J by 3 bases, and 16 bases separated the two germline ends. The CDR3 has 15 amino acids. The CDR3 DNA sequence: TGTGCCAGCAGCTCGCAGGGACTCCCTTTCTACGAGCAGTACTTC. It is translated as CASSSQGLPFYEQYF.

This chain joins TRBV12-5 and TRBJ1-4, with 7 bases identical to TRBD1. Per germline, CDR1 LGHNT and CDR2 FRNRAP. The CDR3 is 16 residues long. The ends lost 2 bases at V and 4 bases at J; junction bases unmatched: 7. The CDR3, as DNA: TGTGCTAGTGGTTTGCTTAGAGGGACAGATAATGAAAAACTGTTTTTT. It encodes CASGLLRGTDNEKLFF.

The chain recombines TRBV9 with TRBJ2-4; D unclear. Trimming took off 0 bases at V and 5 bases at J, with 12 bases between the two ends. The germline CDR1 and CDR2 sequences are SGDLS and YYNGEE. This CDR3 is 15 amino acids long. The CDR3 loop reads CASSVGGLHQNIQYF. DNA of the CDR3: TGTGCCAGCAGCGTAGGAGGATTGCATCAAAACATTCAGTACTTC.

By sample fraction, this clone is medium-sized (0.01 to 0.1%). The chain recombines TRBV12-2 with TRBJ1-4; the DNA was not compared with TRBD1, the D call given in the table. TRBV12-2 is a listed pseudogene. The CDR3 consists of 15 residues. This CDR3 is CASRLEDGQAEKLFF. The CDR3 DNA follows: TGTGCAAGTCGCTTAGAGGATGGGCAGGCCGAAAAACTGTTTTTT.

The chain recombines TRBV5-6 with TRBJ2-2; D possibly corresponds to TRBD1 (7 bases). V lost 9 bases, J lost 4 bases, and 19 bases lay in between. In germline, CDR1 is SGHDT, CDR2 YYEEEE. The CDR3 extends over 15 amino acids. The CDR3 region is CATGETGRLTGELFF. The CDR3, as DNA: TGTGCCACCGGAGAGACAGGGAGGCTCACCGGGGAGCTGTTTTTT.

A word on this clone: Sequence at one end of the junction differs from germline and may be a read error. The chain employs TRBV7-2 and TRBJ2-7; 12 bases are shared with TRBD2. CDR1 and CDR2 (germline): SGHTA, FQGNSA. The length of the CDR3 is 13 residues. CDR3 sequence: CASSLAGGREQYF. In DNA form, the CDR3 reads TGTGCCAGCAGCCTAGCGGGGGGGCGCGAGCAGTACTTC.

The chain couples TRBV7-2 to TRBJ2-1; 9 bases are a match to TRBD2. The CDR3 covers 14 residues. V trimming: 7 bases; J trimming: 5 bases; junction bases outside the gene matches: 6. Germline CDR1 SGHTA, CDR2 FQGNSA. The CDR3 protein is CASTQAGGHNEQFF. CDR3 bases: TGTGCCAGCACCCAAGCGGGGGGCCACAATGAGCAGTTCTTC.

The chain couples TRBV5-6 to TRBJ1-4; 11 nucleotides line up with TRBD1. The CDR3 covers 15 residues. The V gene's germline CDR1 is SGHDT and CDR2 YYEEEE. Trimming removed 5 bases from V and 9 bases from J; junction bases left unmatched: 9. The DNA for the CDR3 is TGTGCCAGCAGTATCCCTGGGACAGGGGGGAAAAAACTGTTTTTT. Translating gives CASSIPGTGGKKLFF.